These T cell receptor beta chains were read from a single sample in a study of control samples from healthy donors and cancer patients. Some clones are missing from TCRdb's copy, which holds only in-frame ones; the method was immunoSEQ multiplex PCR. Here the sample spans over 200,000 clones, approximately 80% being singletons. The sequenced material came from PBMCs. These receptor sequences come from a woman aged 55 to 70 with lung cancer. CDR3s include the opening cysteine and the closing phenylalanine or tryptophan. The D gene is left open where the match is weak. Not every row has a clone size; where given, it reads once, few, many or a size class.

j_gene,v_gene,d_gene,len,abundance,CDR3nt,CDR3aa
TRBJ2-3,TRBV2,TRBD2,17,few,TGTGCCAGCAGTGTAGGGGCTAGCGGGGGGATCACAGATACGCAGTATTTT,CASSVGASGGITDTQYF
TRBJ2-1,TRBV6-5,TRBD2,15,-,TGTGCCAGCAGTTCCGGGACTAGCAGGAACAATGAGCAGTTCTTC,CASSSGTSRNNEQFF
TRBJ1-4,TRBV27,-,15,-,TGTGCCAGCAGGTCCTCCGGGACACCAAATGAAAAACTGTTTTTT,CASRSSGTPNEKLFF
TRBJ2-3,TRBV5-6,-,13,-,TGTGCCAGCAGCTTCGAGAGCACAGATACGCAGTATTTT,CASSFESTDTQYF
TRBJ2-1,TRBV3-1/TRBV3-2,-,11,once,TGTGCCAGCAGCCAAGGGGGTGAGCAGTTCTTC,CASSQGGEQFF
TRBJ1-1,TRBV2,-,14,-,TGTGCCAGCACCGCCGGGAAAATTAACACTGAAGCTTTCTTT,CASTAGKINTEAFF
TRBJ1-1,TRBV14,-,18,-,TGTGCCAGCAGCCAAGATTCGAACATCGGCCACGTTAACACTGAAGCTTTCTTT,CASSQDSNIGHVNTEAFF
TRBJ1-4,TRBV5-4,-,15,-,TGTGCCAGCAGCTTTCGGAGAGGGACTAATGAAAAACTGTTTTTT,CASSFRRGTNEKLFF
TRBJ2-3,TRBV7-8,TRBD2,15,-,TGTGCCAGCAGCTTTATAGCGGGAGTTACAGATACGCAGTATTTT,CASSFIAGVTDTQYF
TRBJ2-7,TRBV6-1,-,11,-,TGTGCCAGCAGTGAGGTTTGGCCAGCGTACTTC,CASSEVWPAYF
TRBJ1-1,TRBV11-2,-,15,-,TGTGCCAGCAGCTTAGATCGGGCGGCGAACACTGAAGCTTTCTTT,CASSLDRAANTEAFF
TRBJ1-2,TRBV7-9,-,14,-,TGTGCCAGCAGCCCGACCAGACAGGATTATGGCTACACCTTC,CASSPTRQDYGYTF
TRBJ1-2,TRBV28,-,14,-,TGTGCCAGCAGTTTATATGGCAGGGGCTACGGCTACACCTTC,CASSLYGRGYGYTF
TRBJ2-2,TRBV11-2,TRBD2,15,-,TGTGCCAGCAGCTTAACTAGCGGGGCCGGGGGGGAGCTGTTTTTT,CASSLTSGAGGELFF
TRBJ1-2,TRBV9,TRBD1,14,-,TGTGCCAGCAGCCCTCCGGGACAGTACTATGGCTACACCTTC,CASSPPGQYYGYTF
TRBJ1-6,TRBV7-9,-,13,-,TGTGCCAGCAGCTTAGTCAAGCGTTCACCCCTCCACTTT,CASSLVKRSPLHF
TRBJ1-1,TRBV19,-,13,-,TGTGCCAGTAGTATACAGAGGAACACTGAAGCTTTCTTT,CASSIQRNTEAFF